Listed below are T cell receptor beta chains from one sample, sequenced in a study of blood T cell repertoires in COVID-19. The protocol was immunoSEQ multiplex PCR, while the TCRdb copy is restricted to in-frame clones and leaves out a portion. The sample lists about 140,000 clones; 87% were seen once. The sample taken for sequencing was peripheral blood. The receptors were gathered from a woman between 40 and 55 years old with acute or convalescent COVID-19. The CDR3 runs from the conserved cysteine through the conserved F or W. Each record gives: V gene, J gene, clone size, D gene, CDR3 protein, CDR3 DNA. D genes are given only for firm matches. Only part of the rows carry a size: once, few, many, or a class if the clone is expanded.

V gene: TRBV7-2; J gene: TRBJ1-1; clone size: .; D gene: .; CDR3 protein: CASSQDWGNTEAFF; CDR3 DNA: TGTGCCAGCAGCCAGGACTGGGGGAACACTGAAGCTTTCTTT
V gene: TRBV9; J gene: TRBJ1-3; clone size: .; D gene: TRBD1; CDR3 protein: CASSPDREWRNTIYF; CDR3 DNA: TGTGCCAGCAGCCCAGACAGGGAGTGGCGAAACACCATATATTTT
V gene: TRBV29-1; J gene: TRBJ2-1; clone size: .; D gene: .; CDR3 protein: CSVMGPGRGAYNEQFF; CDR3 DNA: TGCAGCGTGATGGGTCCAGGGAGGGGGGCCTACAATGAGCAGTTCTTC
V gene: TRBV7-9; J gene: TRBJ2-7; clone size: few; D gene: .; CDR3 protein: CASSLYGRAHEQYF; CDR3 DNA: TGTGCCAGCAGCTTATACGGCAGGGCCCACGAGCAGTACTTC
V gene: TRBV3-1/TRBV3-2; J gene: TRBJ2-3; clone size: .; D gene: .; CDR3 protein: CASSQVSDTQYF; CDR3 DNA: TGTGCCAGCAGCCAAGTTTCGGATACGCAGTATTTT
V gene: TRBV6-5; J gene: TRBJ2-1; clone size: .; D gene: .; CDR3 protein: CASSISGFSYNEQFF; CDR3 DNA: TGTGCCAGCAGTATTAGCGGATTCTCCTACAATGAGCAGTTCTTC
V gene: TRBV6-9; J gene: TRBJ1-6; clone size: .; D gene: TRBD1; CDR3 protein: CAIRTGVNSPLHF; CDR3 DNA: TGTGCCATCCGGACAGGGGTAAATTCACCCCTCCACTTT
V gene: TRBV28; J gene: TRBJ2-7; clone size: .; D gene: TRBD1; CDR3 protein: CASSPQTGFSYEQYF; CDR3 DNA: TGTGCCAGCAGCCCCCAGACAGGGTTCTCCTACGAGCAGTACTTC
V gene: TRBV28; J gene: TRBJ1-6; clone size: once; D gene: TRBD1; CDR3 protein: CASSRTGNSPLHF; CDR3 DNA: TGTGCCAGCAGCCGGACAGGGAATTCACCCCTCCACTTT
V gene: TRBV10-2; J gene: TRBJ2-7; clone size: .; D gene: TRBD1; CDR3 protein: CASSGQGGMEQYF; CDR3 DNA: TGCGCCAGCAGTGGACAGGGTGGGATGGAGCAGTACTTC
V gene: TRBV13; J gene: TRBJ2-3; clone size: .; D gene: .; CDR3 protein: CASSSTGGVVTDTQYF; CDR3 DNA: TGTGCCAGCAGCTCCACAGGGGGGGTAGTGACAGATACGCAGTATTTT
V gene: TRBV21-1; J gene: TRBJ2-7; clone size: .; D gene: .; CDR3 protein: CASSKHFWDRVYEQYF; CDR3 DNA: TGTGCCAGCAGCAAACACTTCTGGGACAGGGTCTACGAGCAGTACTTC
V gene: TRBV18; J gene: TRBJ2-5; clone size: .; D gene: .; CDR3 protein: CASSPPAGLKTQYF; CDR3 DNA: TGTGCCAGCTCACCACCGGCAGGGTTGAAGACCCAGTACTTC
V gene: TRBV14; J gene: TRBJ2-1; clone size: .; D gene: TRBD2; CDR3 protein: CASSQVSSGSNEQFF; CDR3 DNA: TGTGCCAGCAGCCAAGTATCTAGCGGGAGCAATGAGCAGTTCTTC
V gene: TRBV7-9; J gene: TRBJ2-1; clone size: .; D gene: TRBD2; CDR3 protein: CASSLGLAGGPSYNEQFF; CDR3 DNA: TGTGCCAGCAGCTTAGGACTAGCGGGAGGGCCCTCCTACAATGAGCAGTTCTTC
V gene: TRBV7-8; J gene: TRBJ1-4; clone size: .; D gene: .; CDR3 protein: CASSSVSVNEKLFF; CDR3 DNA: TGTGCCAGCAGCTCCGTGAGCGTTAATGAAAAACTGTTTTTT
V gene: TRBV25-1; J gene: TRBJ2-2; clone size: few; D gene: TRBD1; CDR3 protein: CASSRDRSYTGELFF; CDR3 DNA: TGTGCCAGCAGTAGGGACAGATCTTACACCGGGGAGCTGTTTTTT
V gene: TRBV7-3; J gene: TRBJ2-2; clone size: .; D gene: .; CDR3 protein: CASSLQGTGELFF; CDR3 DNA: TGTGCCAGCAGCCTACAGGGTACCGGGGAGCTGTTTTTT
V gene: TRBV7-5; J gene: TRBJ1-3; clone size: .; D gene: .; CDR3 protein: CVRSLDSPEHSSSGNTIYF; CDR3 DNA: TGTGTCAGAAGCTTAGATTCCCCCGAGCATTCGAGCTCTGGAAACACCATATATTTT
V gene: TRBV15; J gene: TRBJ2-3; clone size: .; D gene: TRBD2; CDR3 protein: CATSRGLYTDTQYF; CDR3 DNA: TGTGCCACCAGCAGGGGACTATACACAGATACGCAGTATTTT
V gene: TRBV6-1; J gene: TRBJ1-5; clone size: once; D gene: TRBD1; CDR3 protein: CASSAGTGVGNQPQHF; CDR3 DNA: TGTGCCAGCAGTGCCGGGACAGGGGTTGGCAATCAGCCCCAGCATTTT
V gene: TRBV4-1; J gene: TRBJ1-1; clone size: .; D gene: .; CDR3 protein: CASSQQIGGTEAFF; CDR3 DNA: TGCGCCAGCAGCCAACAGATCGGCGGGACTGAAGCTTTCTTT
V gene: TRBV5-6; J gene: TRBJ1-2; clone size: .; D gene: TRBD1; CDR3 protein: CASSTDRGGYTF; CDR3 DNA: TGTGCCAGCAGCACCGACAGGGGCGGCTACACCTTC
V gene: TRBV7-9; J gene: TRBJ1-2; clone size: .; D gene: TRBD1; CDR3 protein: CASNYLTDRARGYTF; CDR3 DNA: TGTGCCAGCAACTATCTCACGGACAGGGCACGTGGCTACACCTTC
V gene: TRBV16; J gene: TRBJ1-1; clone size: .; D gene: .; CDR3 protein: CASSPDTFEAFF; CDR3 DNA: TGTGCCAGCAGCCCGGACACGTTTGAAGCTTTCTTT
V gene: TRBV4-1; J gene: TRBJ1-1; clone size: .; D gene: .; CDR3 protein: CASSQDILNTEAFF; CDR3 DNA: TGCGCCAGCAGCCAAGATATTCTGAACACTGAAGCTTTCTTT
V gene: TRBV6-6; J gene: TRBJ1-5; clone size: .; D gene: TRBD1; CDR3 protein: CASSYSRTGLNQPQHF; CDR3 DNA: TGTGCCAGCAGTTACTCGCGGACAGGGCTCAATCAGCCCCAGCATTTT
V gene: TRBV5-1; J gene: TRBJ1-6; clone size: .; D gene: TRBD1; CDR3 protein: CASSPTGDNSPLHF; CDR3 DNA: TGCGCCAGCAGCCCGACAGGGGATAATTCACCCCTCCACTTT
V gene: TRBV18; J gene: TRBJ1-1; clone size: .; D gene: .; CDR3 protein: CASSRALRNTEAFF; CDR3 DNA: TGTGCCAGCTCACGTGCGCTCCGAAACACTGAAGCTTTCTTT
V gene: TRBV7-9; J gene: TRBJ2-1; clone size: .; D gene: .; CDR3 protein: CASSLDTGRSYNEQFF; CDR3 DNA: TGTGCCAGCAGCTTAGATACGGGTCGCTCCTACAATGAGCAGTTCTTC
V gene: TRBV10-3; J gene: TRBJ2-1; clone size: .; D gene: TRBD2; CDR3 protein: CAISSLLAGVNEQFF; CDR3 DNA: TGTGCCATCAGTTCTCTGCTAGCGGGAGTCAATGAGCAGTTCTTC
V gene: TRBV7-2; J gene: TRBJ2-7; clone size: .; D gene: TRBD2; CDR3 protein: CASSLAGLTYEQYF; CDR3 DNA: TGTGCCAGCAGCCTAGCGGGGCTCACCTACGAGCAGTACTTC
V gene: TRBV5-4; J gene: TRBJ2-7; clone size: .; D gene: TRBD1; CDR3 protein: CASSLRDSSYEQYF; CDR3 DNA: TGTGCCAGCAGCTTGCGGGACAGTTCCTACGAGCAGTACTTC
V gene: TRBV12-3/TRBV12-4; J gene: TRBJ1-4; clone size: .; D gene: .; CDR3 protein: CASSLRENEKLFF; CDR3 DNA: TGTGCCAGCAGTTTACGGGAAAATGAAAAACTGTTTTTT
V gene: TRBV5-1; J gene: TRBJ2-5; clone size: .; D gene: .; CDR3 protein: CASSLAGGETQYF; CDR3 DNA: TGCGCCAGCAGCTTGGCCGGGGGTGAGACCCAGTACTTC
V gene: TRBV28; J gene: TRBJ2-7; clone size: .; D gene: TRBD2; CDR3 protein: CASRGGREQYF; CDR3 DNA: TGTGCCAGCCGGGGGGGCCGCGAGCAGTACTTC
V gene: TRBV3-1/TRBV3-2; J gene: TRBJ2-1; clone size: .; D gene: TRBD1; CDR3 protein: CASTRTGNNEQFF; CDR3 DNA: TGTGCCAGCACCCGGACAGGTAACAATGAGCAGTTCTTC
V gene: TRBV7-2; J gene: TRBJ2-2; clone size: .; D gene: TRBD2; CDR3 protein: CASSSNSGGPYTGELFF; CDR3 DNA: TGTGCCAGCAGCTCCAATAGCGGGGGGCCGTACACCGGGGAGCTGTTTTTT
V gene: TRBV5-1; J gene: TRBJ1-5; clone size: .; D gene: .; CDR3 protein: CASSFRSGQPQHF; CDR3 DNA: TGCGCCAGCAGCTTTAGGTCGGGGCAGCCCCAGCATTTT
V gene: TRBV5-1; J gene: TRBJ1-1; clone size: few; D gene: TRBD1; CDR3 protein: CASSLTSGTANTEAFF; CDR3 DNA: TGCGCCAGCAGCTTGACCTCGGGGACAGCGAACACTGAAGCTTTCTTT
V gene: TRBV30; J gene: TRBJ1-2; clone size: once; D gene: .; CDR3 protein: CAWSPPRTAPANYGYTF; CDR3 DNA: TGTGCCTGGAGTCCACCCCGGACAGCGCCAGCTAACTATGGCTACACCTTC
V gene: TRBV6-4; J gene: TRBJ2-1; clone size: .; D gene: .; CDR3 protein: CASSDSGGGRNEQFF; CDR3 DNA: TGTGCCAGCAGTGACTCAGGGGGGGGCAGGAATGAGCAGTTCTTC
V gene: TRBV5-6; J gene: TRBJ1-1; clone size: .; D gene: .; CDR3 protein: CASSLIIPRNTEAFF; CDR3 DNA: TGTGCCAGCAGCTTGATAATTCCGAGGAACACTGAAGCTTTCTTT
V gene: TRBV2; J gene: TRBJ2-2; clone size: .; D gene: TRBD2; CDR3 protein: CASSPGRGNTGELFF; CDR3 DNA: TGTGCCAGCAGTCCCGGGAGGGGGAACACCGGGGAGCTGTTTTTT
V gene: TRBV4-1; J gene: TRBJ2-7; clone size: .; D gene: .; CDR3 protein: CASSQDLGAYEQYF; CDR3 DNA: TGCGCCAGCAGCCAAGATCTGGGAGCCTACGAGCAGTACTTC
V gene: TRBV18; J gene: TRBJ1-1; clone size: .; D gene: TRBD1; CDR3 protein: CASSPLTGVNTEAFF; CDR3 DNA: TGTGCCAGCTCACCACTGACAGGGGTGAACACTGAAGCTTTCTTT
V gene: TRBV5-1; J gene: TRBJ2-3; clone size: few; D gene: TRBD2; CDR3 protein: CASSPASGRDTQYF; CDR3 DNA: TGCGCCAGCAGCCCGGCCAGCGGGAGAGATACGCAGTATTTT
V gene: TRBV4-1; J gene: TRBJ2-1; clone size: .; D gene: .; CDR3 protein: CASSHTGSYNEQFF; CDR3 DNA: TGCGCCAGCAGCCATACTGGCTCCTACAATGAGCAGTTCTTC
V gene: TRBV2; J gene: TRBJ1-2; clone size: .; D gene: TRBD1; CDR3 protein: CASTQTGGNYGYTF; CDR3 DNA: TGTGCCAGCACACAGACAGGGGGGAACTATGGCTACACCTTC
V gene: TRBV29-1; J gene: TRBJ2-1; clone size: .; D gene: .; CDR3 protein: CSVVDMSSYNEQFF; CDR3 DNA: TGCAGCGTTGTAGACATGAGCTCCTACAATGAGCAGTTCTTC
V gene: TRBV11-2; J gene: TRBJ1-3; clone size: .; D gene: TRBD1; CDR3 protein: CASSPQGRSGNTIYF; CDR3 DNA: TGTGCCAGCAGCCCACAGGGGCGCTCTGGAAACACCATATATTTT
V gene: TRBV15; J gene: TRBJ2-2; clone size: .; D gene: TRBD2; CDR3 protein: CATSRGGRGPGELFF; CDR3 DNA: TGTGCCACCAGCAGAGGCGGGAGAGGGCCCGGGGAGCTGTTTTTT
V gene: TRBV11-1; J gene: TRBJ2-5; clone size: .; D gene: .; CDR3 protein: CASSRLQGPQETQYF; CDR3 DNA: TGTGCCAGCAGCCGACTTCAGGGGCCCCAAGAGACCCAGTACTTC
V gene: TRBV5-1; J gene: TRBJ1-2; clone size: .; D gene: TRBD1; CDR3 protein: CASSPGDSLYGYTF; CDR3 DNA: TGCGCCAGCAGCCCGGGGGACAGCCTTTATGGCTACACCTTC
V gene: TRBV6-5; J gene: TRBJ2-1; clone size: .; D gene: .; CDR3 protein: CASSYLPTGNNEQFF; CDR3 DNA: TGTGCCAGCAGTTACTTACCGACGGGTAACAATGAGCAGTTCTTC
V gene: TRBV2; J gene: TRBJ2-7; clone size: .; D gene: .; CDR3 protein: CASSEQGYGQYF; CDR3 DNA: TGTGCCAGCAGCGAACAGGGTTATGGGCAGTACTTC